This TCR beta chain was obtained from a study of blood T cells in healthy people across ages. In each sample, at least 6 million PBMCs were isolated. Primed by a sample-barcoded 5' primer and a J-beta primer mix, a second PCR proceeded for 7 to 11 cycles. One entry per CDR3 protein results from TCRdb running MiXCR on the 5' RACE reads. The profile shows 550,000 to 700,000 distinct CDR3 sequences, 25% to 30% of them singletons. V lost 5 bases and J lost 7, with 12 bases in between. CDR1 SGHTA and CDR2 FQGNSA come from the germline V gene. The CDR3 runs to 13 residues. V usage is TRBV7-2 and J usage is TRBJ2-1; TRBD1 is a possible D gene (6 bases). Specimen: blood. The clonotype comes from a woman aged 70-85 years in good health. DNA of the CDR3: TGTGCCAGCAGCCCAGGGGCGAAAAATGAGCAGTTCTTC. Encoded protein: CASSPGAKNEQFF.